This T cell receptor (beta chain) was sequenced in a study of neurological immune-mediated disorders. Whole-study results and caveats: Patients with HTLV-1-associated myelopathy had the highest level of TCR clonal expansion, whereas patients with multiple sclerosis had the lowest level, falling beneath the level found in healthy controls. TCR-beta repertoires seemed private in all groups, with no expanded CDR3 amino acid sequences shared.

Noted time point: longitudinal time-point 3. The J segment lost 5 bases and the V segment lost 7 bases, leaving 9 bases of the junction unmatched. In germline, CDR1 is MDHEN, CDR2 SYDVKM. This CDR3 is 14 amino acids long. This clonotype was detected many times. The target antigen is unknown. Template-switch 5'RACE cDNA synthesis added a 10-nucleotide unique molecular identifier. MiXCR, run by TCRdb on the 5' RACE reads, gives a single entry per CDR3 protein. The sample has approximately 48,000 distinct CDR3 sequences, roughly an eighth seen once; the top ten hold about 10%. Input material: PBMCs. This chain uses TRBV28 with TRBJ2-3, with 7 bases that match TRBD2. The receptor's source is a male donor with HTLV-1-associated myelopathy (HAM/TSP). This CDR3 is CASMAGVVGDTQYF. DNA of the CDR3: TGTGCCAGCATGGCGGGGGTGGTGGGAGATACGCAGTATTTT.